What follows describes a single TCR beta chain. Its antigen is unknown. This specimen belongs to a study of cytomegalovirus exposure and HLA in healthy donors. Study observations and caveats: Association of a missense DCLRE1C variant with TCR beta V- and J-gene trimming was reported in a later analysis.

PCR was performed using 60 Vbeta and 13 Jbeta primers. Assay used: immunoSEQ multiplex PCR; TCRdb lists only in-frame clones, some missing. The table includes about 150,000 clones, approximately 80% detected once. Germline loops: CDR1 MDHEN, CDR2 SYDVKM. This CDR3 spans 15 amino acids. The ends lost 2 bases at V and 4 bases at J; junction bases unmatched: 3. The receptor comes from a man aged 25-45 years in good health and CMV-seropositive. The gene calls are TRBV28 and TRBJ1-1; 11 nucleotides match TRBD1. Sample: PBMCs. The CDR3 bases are TGTGCCAGCAGTTTAGGGGGACAGGGGGGCACTGAAGCTTTCTTT. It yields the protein CASSLGGQGGTEAFF.